Listed below are T cell receptor beta chains from one sample, sequenced in a study of T cell changes during pregnancy in multiple sclerosis. The table came from immunoSEQ multiplex PCR; TCRdb's copy has only in-frame clones and leaves some out. The sample includes some 23,000 clones, approximately 86% seen only once; the top ten take 0.9% to 1.2%. The sequencing used CD4+ T cells from peripheral blood mononuclear cells, collected in the first trimester of pregnancy. These receptors were taken from a female donor in good health, enrolled as a control in a pregnancy study. Both conserved end residues are part of each CDR3. The D gene is left open where the match is weak. Rows may omit the clone size; those that give it use once, few, many or a size class.

>once|TRBV11-2|-|TRBJ1-2
CASSHLRGRNMKGYTF
TGTGCCAGCAGTCACCTGCGGGGGCGAAATATGAAGGGCTACACCTTC
>-|TRBV11-3|TRBD1|TRBJ2-7
CASSSTGTGLLREQYF
TGTGCCAGCAGCTCAACCGGGACAGGGCTACTACGGGAGCAGTACTTC
>once|TRBV28|-|TRBJ1-2
CASSSPRGRDYGYTF
TGTGCCAGCAGTTCTCCCAGGGGACGGGACTATGGCTACACCTTC
>-|TRBV19|-|TRBJ2-3
CASSDGSTTDTQYF
TGTGCCAGTAGTGACGGGTCGACGACAGATACGCAGTATTTT
>-|TRBV4-1|-|TRBJ2-1
CASSLPGSRYNEQFF
TGCGCCAGCAGCCTGCCGGGATCCAGGTACAATGAGCAGTTCTTC
>-|TRBV12-5|TRBD1|TRBJ2-7
CASGPSGQVGEQYF
TGTGCTAGTGGTCCGTCTGGACAGGTAGGCGAGCAGTACTTC
>-|TRBV9|TRBD2|TRBJ2-1
CASSVASGGSASSYNEQFF
TGTGCCAGCAGCGTAGCTAGCGGGGGATCTGCAAGCTCCTACAATGAGCAGTTCTTC
>-|TRBV14|-|TRBJ2-5
CASSHGSGQPQETQYF
TGTGCCAGCAGCCATGGAAGTGGACAGCCCCAAGAGACCCAGTACTTC
>-|TRBV4-1|-|TRBJ2-7
CASSQGQIFSYEQYF
TGCGCCAGCAGCCAAGGACAGATCTTTTCCTACGAGCAGTACTTC
>once|TRBV27|TRBD1|TRBJ1-5
CASSLSRQGKVSQPQHF
TGTGCCAGCAGTTTATCCCGACAGGGTAAGGTTTCTCAGCCCCAGCATTTT
>-|TRBV5-6|-|TRBJ1-1
CASSLDNRPGTEAFF
TGTGCCAGCAGCTTGGACAACCGGCCGGGCACTGAAGCTTTCTTT
>-|TRBV5-1|TRBD2|TRBJ2-5
CASSLAAGGGETQYF
TGCGCCAGCAGCTTGGCCGCCGGGGGAGGGGAGACCCAGTACTTC
>-|TRBV27|TRBD1|TRBJ1-1
CASSSGTAMNTEAFF
TGTGCCAGCAGTTCCGGGACAGCTATGAACACTGAAGCTTTCTTT
>-|TRBV2|TRBD2|TRBJ2-2
CVSATSGIGTGELFF
TGTGTCTCCGCAACTAGCGGGATTGGCACCGGGGAGCTGTTTTTT
>-|TRBV15|-|TRBJ2-7
CATSSYTHGYEQYF
TGTGCCACCAGCAGTTATACTCACGGCTACGAGCAGTACTTC
>-|TRBV6-5|TRBD1|TRBJ1-2
CASTQQGDRGYTF
TGTGCCAGCACCCAACAGGGGGACAGGGGGTACACCTTC
>-|TRBV4-2|TRBD2|TRBJ2-7
CASSHPSAGLAGGEQYF
TGTGCCAGCAGCCATCCCAGCGCCGGACTAGCGGGAGGCGAGCAGTACTTC
>-|TRBV5-1|-|TRBJ2-7
CASSFRGEGEQYF
TGCGCCAGCAGCTTCCGGGGTGAAGGCGAGCAGTACTTC
>few|TRBV20-1|-|TRBJ2-7
CSARDNYEQYF
TGCAGTGCTAGAGATAACTACGAGCAGTACTTC
>-|TRBV9|-|TRBJ2-3
CASSVRGFGADTQYF
TGTGCCAGCAGCGTAAGGGGGTTTGGTGCAGATACGCAGTATTTT
>-|TRBV7-2|TRBD2|TRBJ2-1
CASSLRLAGGRAYNEQFF
TGTGCCAGCAGCTTGCGGCTAGCGGGGGGCCGAGCCTACAATGAGCAGTTCTTC
>-|TRBV19|TRBD1|TRBJ1-3
CASSDPGQGAGNTIYF
TGTGCCAGTAGTGACCCTGGACAGGGAGCGGGAAACACCATATATTTT
>-|TRBV28|TRBD1|TRBJ1-2
CASRRTAGTGIYGYTF
TGTGCCAGCAGGCGAACTGCCGGGACAGGGATCTATGGCTACACCTTC
>-|TRBV7-2|-|TRBJ2-5
CASSLVAGTQYF
TGTGCCAGCAGCTTAGTGGCAGGAACCCAGTACTTC
>-|TRBV9|-|TRBJ1-2
CASNAQGYSTYGYTF
TGTGCCAGCAACGCCCAGGGGTATAGTACCTATGGCTACACCTTC
>-|TRBV5-1|-|TRBJ2-3
CASSLAWEGTDTQYF
TGCGCCAGCAGCTTGGCGTGGGAGGGCACAGATACGCAGTATTTT
>-|TRBV28|TRBD1|TRBJ2-1
CATRSGGTLDEQFF
TGTGCCACCCGCTCAGGGGGCACCTTGGATGAGCAGTTCTTC
>-|TRBV27|TRBD2|TRBJ2-1
CASSLSRPSGTYNEQFF
TGTGCCAGCAGTTTATCGAGGCCTAGCGGGACCTACAATGAGCAGTTCTTC
>-|TRBV11-2|-|TRBJ2-2
CASSFEGVVKSAGELFF
TGTGCCAGCAGCTTCGAGGGTGTAGTCAAATCCGCCGGGGAGCTGTTTTTT
>-|TRBV5-1|-|TRBJ2-6
CASWREGSGANVLTF
TGCGCCAGCTGGAGAGAGGGATCTGGGGCCAACGTCCTGACTTTC
>-|TRBV28|TRBD1|TRBJ2-1
CARGTGKSRYNEQFF
TGTGCCAGGGGGACAGGGAAGTCTCGTTACAATGAGCAGTTCTTC
>-|TRBV6-5|-|TRBJ1-3
CASSPDSSGNTIYF
TGTGCCAGCAGTCCCGACAGCTCTGGAAACACCATATATTTT
>-|TRBV10-3|TRBD1|TRBJ2-5
CAISDPGGAGGETQYF
TGTGCCATCAGTGACCCAGGGGGCGCAGGTGGAGAGACCCAGTACTTC
>-|TRBV5-1|-|TRBJ1-2
CASSLSPGQPNYGYTF
TGCGCCAGCAGCTTATCTCCCGGACAACCTAACTATGGCTACACCTTC
>-|TRBV19|-|TRBJ2-2
CASSIDRARDTGELFF
TGTGCCAGTAGTATAGACAGGGCCCGAGACACCGGGGAGCTGTTTTTT
>-|TRBV9|TRBD1|TRBJ1-1
CASSVAIQGDTEAFF
TGTGCCAGCAGCGTGGCCATACAGGGGGACACTGAAGCTTTCTTT
>-|TRBV19|TRBD2|TRBJ2-5
CASSMLGLAGGSAETQYF
TGTGCCAGTAGTATGCTGGGACTAGCGGGGGGGTCAGCCGAGACCCAGTACTTC
>-|TRBV7-2|-|TRBJ1-4
CASSLDPRTEKLFF
TGTGCCAGCAGCTTAGACCCCCGGACAGAAAAACTGTTTTTT
>few|TRBV6-5|-|TRBJ1-2
CASSSSPGPGVGYTF
TGTGCCAGCAGTTCCTCGCCTGGACCGGGGGTTGGCTACACCTTC
>-|TRBV18|-|TRBJ2-7
CASSPRTGLAHEQYF
TGTGCCAGCTCACCTAGGACAGGACTAGCACACGAGCAGTACTTC